A selection of T cell receptor beta chains follows, all from one sample in a study of low-dose radiotherapy and immunotherapy resistance in tumors. TCRdb redid the calling of the reads with MiXCR, one entry per CDR3 protein. The top ten clones hold around 10% of a sample with around 76,000 distinct CDR3 sequences, less than 35% of them seen once. The sequencing used PBMCs, collected before treatment. The receptors shown here come from a female donor with ovarian cancer. Both conserved end residues are part of each CDR3. The D gene is left open where the match is weak. The size field is filled for only some rows; it gives once, few, many or a size class.

CDR3nt: TGTGCCAGCAGTTTTGTGGGCTTAACTGGCACAGATACGCAGTATTTT
CDR3aa: CASSFVGLTGTDTQYF
j_gene: TRBJ2-3
d_gene: NA
v_gene: TRBV27
abundance: many

CDR3nt: TGTGCCAGCAGTTCGCGCGTACCGACACGGACGCAGTATTTT
CDR3aa: CASSSRVPTRTQYF
j_gene: TRBJ2-3
d_gene: NA
v_gene: TRBV6-2/TRBV6-3
abundance: many

CDR3nt: TGTGCCAGCAGCCAAGCGGGGGTCAATCAGCCCCAGCATTTT
CDR3aa: CASSQAGVNQPQHF
j_gene: TRBJ1-5
d_gene: NA
v_gene: TRBV14
abundance: many

CDR3nt: TGTGCCAGCAGTTTGGGGACAGGGGGCGCAGATACGCAGTATTTT
CDR3aa: CASSLGTGGADTQYF
j_gene: TRBJ2-3
d_gene: TRBD1
v_gene: TRBV5-6
abundance: many

CDR3nt: TGTGCCAGCAGTGACTCGAATAGCAATCAGCCCCAGCATTTT
CDR3aa: CASSDSNSNQPQHF
j_gene: TRBJ1-5
d_gene: NA
v_gene: TRBV6-4
abundance: NA

CDR3nt: TGTGCCATCCACACCTCGAACACTGAAGCTTTCTTT
CDR3aa: CAIHTSNTEAFF
j_gene: TRBJ1-1
d_gene: NA
v_gene: TRBV19
abundance: many

CDR3nt: TGCGCCAGCAGCCAAGTAACGGGACAGGGGAATGAGCAGTTCTTC
CDR3aa: CASSQVTGQGNEQFF
j_gene: TRBJ2-1
d_gene: TRBD1
v_gene: TRBV4-1
abundance: few

CDR3nt: TGCAGTGCGGGACGGGACTCCTACGAGCAGTACTTC
CDR3aa: CSAGRDSYEQYF
j_gene: TRBJ2-7
d_gene: NA
v_gene: TRBV20-1
abundance: many

CDR3nt: TGCAGCGTTGAACCCGCAGGCTCTCCCGTTAGGTACTTC
CDR3aa: CSVEPAGSPVRYF
j_gene: TRBJ2-7
d_gene: NA
v_gene: TRBV29-1
abundance: many

CDR3nt: TGCGCCAGCAGCTTGGAAACAGGAGCACAAGAGACCCAGTACTTC
CDR3aa: CASSLETGAQETQYF
j_gene: TRBJ2-5
d_gene: NA
v_gene: TRBV5-1
abundance: NA

CDR3nt: TGCGCCAGCAGCCTGCTACTTACCGGGACTAGGATCTCCTACGAGCAGTACTTC
CDR3aa: CASSLLLTGTRISYEQYF
j_gene: TRBJ2-7
d_gene: TRBD2
v_gene: TRBV4-1
abundance: once

CDR3nt: TGTGCCAGCAGACCTCATGGGGGGACTAGGACCAACAATGAGCAGTTCTTC
CDR3aa: CASRPHGGTRTNNEQFF
j_gene: TRBJ2-1
d_gene: TRBD2
v_gene: TRBV28
abundance: NA

CDR3nt: TGTGCCAGCAGGCCTGTCGCGTGGAGCTCCTACGAGCAGTACTTC
CDR3aa: CASRPVAWSSYEQYF
j_gene: TRBJ2-7
d_gene: NA
v_gene: TRBV27
abundance: NA

CDR3nt: TGCAGTGCTAGGACAGGGTCCACCCCCTATGGCTACACCTTC
CDR3aa: CSARTGSTPYGYTF
j_gene: TRBJ1-2
d_gene: TRBD1
v_gene: TRBV20-1
abundance: NA

CDR3nt: TGTGCCAGCGGGCGGGGGACATTGGAGACCCAGTACTTC
CDR3aa: CASGRGTLETQYF
j_gene: TRBJ2-5
d_gene: NA
v_gene: TRBV2
abundance: once

CDR3nt: TGTGCCAGCACCCAGTCTCGACAGGAGCAGTACTTC
CDR3aa: CASTQSRQEQYF
j_gene: TRBJ2-7
d_gene: NA
v_gene: TRBV12-3/TRBV12-4
abundance: many

CDR3nt: TGTGCCAGTAGAAGACTAGCGACGAACACCGGGGAGCTGTTTTTT
CDR3aa: CASRRLATNTGELFF
j_gene: TRBJ2-2
d_gene: TRBD2
v_gene: TRBV19
abundance: many

CDR3nt: TGTGCCAGCAGTAAGGGGGGACTAGGCACAGATACGCAGTATTTT
CDR3aa: CASSKGGLGTDTQYF
j_gene: TRBJ2-3
d_gene: TRBD2
v_gene: TRBV6-6
abundance: NA

CDR3nt: TGTGCCACCAGTGTAGGTACCGAGCAGTACTTC
CDR3aa: CATSVGTEQYF
j_gene: TRBJ2-7
d_gene: NA
v_gene: TRBV24-1
abundance: many

CDR3nt: TGTGCCAGCACTCTGTCGGCGGCGGCCCGGGAGACCCAGTACTTC
CDR3aa: CASTLSAAARETQYF
j_gene: TRBJ2-5
d_gene: NA
v_gene: TRBV27
abundance: NA

CDR3nt: TGTGCCAGCAGCTTGGGGGGGGCCCGAAACACAGATACGCAGTATTTT
CDR3aa: CASSLGGARNTDTQYF
j_gene: TRBJ2-3
d_gene: NA
v_gene: TRBV7-9
abundance: many

CDR3nt: TGTGCCAGTAGTCCTCTAGCGGGTGGCCACAATGAGCAGTTCTTC
CDR3aa: CASSPLAGGHNEQFF
j_gene: TRBJ2-1
d_gene: TRBD2
v_gene: TRBV19
abundance: NA

CDR3nt: TGTGCCAGCAGGCCCGAAAGCAACAATGAGCAGTTCTTC
CDR3aa: CASRPESNNEQFF
j_gene: TRBJ2-1
d_gene: NA
v_gene: TRBV5-4
abundance: NA

CDR3nt: TGTGCCAGCAGTTACTCGCTCCGCGGTGGTTTTAGGACCCAGTACTTC
CDR3aa: CASSYSLRGGFRTQYF
j_gene: TRBJ2-5
d_gene: NA
v_gene: TRBV6-2/TRBV6-3
abundance: NA

CDR3nt: TGCGCCAGCAGCACTGACCCTACCTACTACGAGCAGTACTTC
CDR3aa: CASSTDPTYYEQYF
j_gene: TRBJ2-7
d_gene: NA
v_gene: TRBV5-1
abundance: few

CDR3nt: TGCGCCAGCAGCTTGGCGCAGGGGTTTGGAAACACTGAAGCTTTCTTT
CDR3aa: CASSLAQGFGNTEAFF
j_gene: TRBJ1-1
d_gene: NA
v_gene: TRBV5-1
abundance: many